One sample yielded the 23 T cell receptor beta chains listed below, sequenced in a study of blood T cell repertoires in COVID-19. The method was immunoSEQ multiplex PCR; TCRdb's version includes in-frame clones alone and lacks a portion of them. The table lists approximately 270,000 clones, around nine tenths of them singletons. Sequenced: peripheral blood. The source is a man aged 25-40 years with acute or convalescent COVID-19.

This clone was found once. The rearrangement joins TRBV6-2 or TRBV6-3 to TRBJ1-1; D possibly corresponds to TRBD1 (5 bases). This CDR3 spans 15 amino acids. The ends were cut back, 2 bases at V and 5 bases at J, with 15 bases in the middle. The germline gives CDR1 MNHEY, CDR2 SVGEGT. CDR3 sequence: CASSYQGGVGTEAFF. The CDR3 DNA sequence: TGTGCCAGCAGTTACCAGGGAGGCGTAGGAACTGAAGCTTTCTTT.

The J gene is TRBJ1-2, the V gene TRBV14, with a weak D call TRBD1 (5 bases). V lost 4 bases, J lost 1 base, and 16 bases lay in between. This CDR3 region has 16 residues. The germline V gene has CDR1 SGHDN and CDR2 FVKESK. CDR3 amino acids: CASSLRWNRFNYGYTF. CDR3 coding DNA: TGTGCCAGCAGCCTGAGGTGGAACAGGTTTAACTATGGCTACACCTTC. The full variable domain, completed using reference TRBV14 and TRBJ1-2, is EAGVTQFPSHSVIEKGQTVTLRCDPISGHDNLYWYRRVMGKEIKFLLHFVKESKQDESGMPNNRFLAERTGGTYSTLKVQPAELEDSGVYFCASSLRWNRFNYGYTFGSGTRLTVV.

This clone has only one observation. The gene calls are TRBV6-5 and TRBJ1-2, with 8 bases matching TRBD1. This CDR3 spans 15 amino acids. Germline CDR1 and CDR2: MNHEY and SVGAGI. V was pared by 2 bases and J by 4 bases, with 6 bases of the junction left unmatched. CDR3 in DNA: TGTGCCAGCAGTTACGGACAGGGCAACTTCTATGGCTACACCTTC. It specifies CASSYGQGNFYGYTF.

In this sample, this clone turned up once. The gene calls are TRBV29-1 and TRBJ2-2; D is unclear. The germline V gene encodes CDR1 SQVTM and CDR2 ANQGSEA. This CDR3 has 14 amino acids. The V gene lost 0 bases and the J gene lost 0 bases, with 5 bases spanning the gap. The CDR3 nucleotides read TGCAGCGTTGAAGATCTTACGAACACCGGGGAGCTGTTTTTT. It encodes CSVEDLTNTGELFF.

The rearrangement joins TRBV5-1 to TRBJ1-2, with D unresolved. Per the germline V gene, CDR1 is SGHRS and CDR2 is YFSETQ. V dropped 1 base and J dropped 4 bases, with 20 bases sitting between them. CDR3 length equals 17 residues. CDR3 sequence (DNA): TGCGCCAGCAGCTTGCAAAGAGGCAAGGCAGCCAGCTATGGCTACACCTTC. Translating gives CASSLQRGKAASYGYTF.

The J gene is TRBJ2-2, the V gene TRBV9; a weak D match, TRBD2 (6 bases). Trimming removed 4 bases from V and 4 bases from J, with 14 bases in between. The CDR3 is made up of 15 amino acids. CDR1 and CDR2 from the germline V gene are SGDLS and YYNGEE. The CDR3 nucleotides are TGTGCCAGCAGCCCACCGCCCGGGAGCACCGGGGAGCTGTTTTTT. Protein product: CASSPPPGSTGELFF.

This clone was observed a single time. The chain links TRBV12-3 or TRBV12-4 to TRBJ1-4; 7 nucleotides match TRBD1. V was pared by 8 bases and J by 0 bases, with 0 bases of the junction left unmatched. This CDR3 is built from 13 residues. The CDR3: CASGTATNEKLFF. The CDR3 DNA reads TGTGCCAGCGGGACAGCAACTAATGAAAAACTGTTTTTT.

This chain links TRBV5-1 with TRBJ2-3, with 7 positions matching TRBD2. Per the germline V gene, CDR1 is SGHRS and CDR2 is YFSETQ. The CDR3 covers 14 residues. Trimming removed 5 bases from V and 6 bases from J; junction bases left unmatched: 9. CDR3 protein: CASRLGRVGDTQYF. The DNA of the CDR3 is TGCGCCAGCAGACTTGGGAGGGTGGGGGATACGCAGTATTTT. Together with reference TRBV5-1 and TRBJ2-3, the CDR3 gives the full variable domain: KAGVTQTPRYLIKTRGQQVTLSCSPISGHRSVSWYQQTPGQGLQFLFEYFSETQRNKGNFPGRFSGRQFSNSRSEMNVSTLELGDSALYLCASRLGRVGDTQYFGPGTRLTVL.

The V gene is TRBV18, the J gene TRBJ1-1; D remains ambiguous. The CDR3 contains 15 residues. Germline V gives CDR1 KGHSH, CDR2 LQKENI. Trimming left V 0 bases short and J 1 base short, with 9 bases between. The CDR3 DNA follows: TGTGCCAGCTCACCACCGGCCGAGGCGAACACTGAAGCTTTCTTT. Translated, it gives CASSPPAEANTEAFF.

The chain carries TRBV10-2 and TRBJ1-2, with TRBD1 matching 8 bases. The trim removed 5 bases at V and 2 bases at J, leaving 1 base unmatched. CDR1 and CDR2 from the germline V gene are WSHSY and SAAADI. This CDR3 spans 13 amino acids. The CDR3 DNA reads TGCGCCAGCAGTCGGGACAGGAACTATGGCTACACCTTC. As protein: CASSRDRNYGYTF.

The chain joins TRBV7-3 to TRBJ2-2, with D possibly matching TRBD2 (6 bases). Trimming cost V 1 base and J 4 bases, with 13 bases left between them. Germline loops: CDR1 SGHTA, CDR2 FQGTGA. The CDR3 has 16 residues. The CDR3 DNA reads TGTGCCAGCAGCTTAAGGGAGGCGGGTAGCACCGGGGAGCTGTTTTTT. Translation: CASSLREAGSTGELFF.

The chain couples TRBV6-5 to TRBJ1-1; 10 nucleotides line up with TRBD1. The CDR3 loop spans 14 amino acids. Trimming removed 4 bases from V and 5 bases from J; junction bases left unmatched: 4. Germline V gives CDR1 MNHEY, CDR2 SVGAGI. The CDR3 spells CASSSTGGATEAFF. CDR3 bases: TGTGCCAGCAGTTCGACAGGGGGCGCAACTGAAGCTTTCTTT.

This chain connects TRBV19 to TRBJ2-7, with D perhaps TRBD2 (6 bases). Germline loops: CDR1 LNHDA, CDR2 SQIVND (reference sequence). The CDR3 runs 15 residues. Trimming pared 2 bases from V and 0 bases from J, leaving 11 bases between. The CDR3 DNA reads TGTGCCAGTAGTATATGGTCGGGAGTCTCCTACGAGCAGTACTTC. Translating gives CASSIWSGVSYEQYF.

The V gene is TRBV28, the J gene TRBJ1-4, with a possible D match to TRBD1 (6 bases). The CDR3 has 12 amino acids. Germline V CDR1 and CDR2: MDHEN, SYDVKM. Trimming cost V 9 bases and J 6 bases, with 11 bases left between them. This chain's CDR3 is CASTGFHEKLFF. The CDR3 coding sequence is TGTGCCAGTACAGGGTTCCATGAAAAACTGTTTTTT. The entire variable domain, with the rest obtained from reference TRBV28 and TRBJ1-4, is as follows: DVKVTQSSRYLVKRTGEKVFLECVQDMDHENMFWYRQDPGLGLRLIYFSYDVKMKEKGDIPEGYSVSREKKERFSLILESASTNQTSMYLCASTGFHEKLFFGSGTQLSVL.

This chain connects TRBV13 to TRBJ1-1; D is possibly TRBD1 (6 bases). V dropped 5 bases and J dropped 7 bases, with 14 bases sitting between them. Germline loops: CDR1 PRHDT, CDR2 FYEKMQ (reference sequence). There are 13 residues in the CDR3. This chain's CDR3 is CASSINIQGEAFF. The DNA of the CDR3 is TGTGCCAGCAGCATAAACATACAGGGTGAAGCTTTCTTT.

CDR3 nucleotides: TGTGCCAGCAGCTTCGGGGGGGTCTACAATGAGCAGTTCTTC. This codes for CASSFGGVYNEQFF. The chain is built from TRBV3-1 (or the pseudogene TRBV3-2) and TRBJ2-1, with TRBD2 identical over 8 bases. V shed 5 bases, J shed 3 bases, and the junction held 3 bases outside the gene matches. The CDR3 length is 14 residues. Germline loops: CDR1 LGHDT, CDR2 YNNKEL (reference sequence).

This chain uses TRBV5-8 with TRBJ1-2; perhaps TRBD1 as D (5 bases). From germline, CDR1 is SGHTS and CDR2 YDEGEE. V lost 5 bases to trimming and J lost 4 bases, with 15 bases between them. The CDR3 runs 14 residues. Written as DNA, the CDR3 is TGTGCCAGCAGGAAAGGAGTCAGGGCCTATGGCTACACCTTC. This gives the protein CASRKGVRAYGYTF.

This chain uses TRBV19 with TRBJ2-7; 13 positions agree with TRBD2. The CDR3 contains 15 residues. V was clipped by 1 base and J by 4 bases; unmatched bases: 1. Germline V gene data show CDR1 as LNHDA and CDR2 as SQIVND (reference sequence). CDR3 nucleotide sequence: TGTGCCAGTAGTATAGGGACTAGCGGGAGATACGAGCAGTACTTC. This codes for CASSIGTSGRYEQYF.

There are a few counts of this clone. The V gene is TRBV5-5, the J gene TRBJ1-3; 8 bases map to TRBD1. The CDR3 totals 16 residues. V shed 3 bases and J 3 bases; nucleotides not matched to a gene: 8. From germline, CDR1 is SGHKS and CDR2 YYEKEE (reference sequence). In nucleotides, the CDR3 is TGTGCCAGCAGCTCCCGACAGGGGTTTAATGGAAACACCATATATTTT. Translation: CASSSRQGFNGNTIYF.

The genes are TRBV6-5 and TRBJ2-1, with TRBD1 matching over 10 bases. The CDR3 extends over 16 amino acids. Losses at the gene ends were 0 bases for V and 4 bases for J; bases not matched to a gene: 3. Per germline, CDR1 MNHEY and CDR2 SVGAGI. CDR3 bases: TGTGCCAGCAGTTACTCGGGGACAGGGGCTTACAATGAGCAGTTCTTC. Protein sequence: CASSYSGTGAYNEQFF.

V usage is TRBV11-1 and J usage is TRBJ1-2, with D possibly TRBD1 on 5 matching bases. The germline gives CDR1 SGHAT, CDR2 FQDESV (reference sequence). The CDR3 is made up of 14 amino acids. The V gene lost 7 bases and the J gene lost 0 bases, with 12 bases spanning the gap. This CDR3 is CASTQGPANYGYTF. In DNA form, the CDR3 reads TGTGCCAGCACCCAGGGTCCAGCTAACTATGGCTACACCTTC.

The chain recombines TRBV28 with TRBJ1-2; D uncertain. The CDR3 extends over 12 amino acids. With 6 bases removed from V and 3 bases from J, the gap between germline ends came to 8 bases. Germline V lookup: CDR1 MDHEN, CDR2 SYDVKM. The CDR3: CASRARDYGYTF. CDR3 bases: TGTGCCAGCAGGGCGAGGGACTATGGCTACACCTTC.

As DNA, the CDR3 is TGTGCCAGTAGTCCGAGGACCCAGGGAGATACGCAGTATTTT. Protein: CASSPRTQGDTQYF. V usage is TRBV19 and J usage is TRBJ2-3, with TRBD1 as a possible D gene (5 bases). The CDR3 has 14 amino acids. V was clipped by 5 bases and J by 5 bases, with 14 bases between them. Germline V gene sequence: CDR1 LNHDA, CDR2 SQIVND (reference sequence).